The 9 T cell receptor beta chains in this list originate from one sample, sequenced in a study of T cell responses to AZD1222 COVID-19 vaccine. Repertoires were generated with immunoSEQ multiplex PCR, while TCRdb's copy carries only in-frame clones and drops some. The sample consists of over 130,000 clones, over 85% of them appearing once. The sample was peripheral blood, taken on day 0 of AZD1222 vaccination. The receptors come from an adult in good health.

The chain links TRBV5-1 to TRBJ1-5; D call uncertain. CDR1 SGHRS and CDR2 YFSETQ come from the germline V gene. CDR3 length: 14 amino acids. Trimming stripped 0 bases from V and 4 bases from J, with 8 bases between. In DNA form, the CDR3 reads TGCGCCAGCAGCTTGGACGGGAAAAATCAGCCCCAGCATTTT. The encoded protein is CASSLDGKNQPQHF.

In the case of this clone: This sample includes further DNA sequences coding for the same CDR3. The rearrangement joins TRBV28 to TRBJ2-7; TRBD1 matches 9 bases. The CDR3 has 14 residues. CDR1 and CDR2 from the germline V gene are MDHEN and SYDVKM. V lost 5 bases, J lost 3 bases, and 5 bases stayed unmatched. Here the CDR3 DNA reads TGTGCCAGCAGTAGCCCGGGACAGGGCTACGAGCAGTACTTC. This gives the protein CASSSPGQGYEQYF. Based on the CDR3 plus reference TRBV28 and TRBJ2-7, the full variable domain is DVKVTQSSRYLVKRTGEKVFLECVQDMDHENMFWYRQDPGLGLRLIYFSYDVKMKEKGDIPEGYSVSREKKERFSLILESASTNQTSMYLCASSSPGQGYEQYFGPGTRLTVT.

The rearrangement links TRBV15 to TRBJ2-7, with no clear D. Trimming stripped 5 bases from V and 6 bases from J, with 20 bases between. The CDR3 consists of 15 residues. Germline lookup yields CDR1 LNHNV and CDR2 YYDKDF (reference sequence). The CDR3 sequence is CATSLRAHDRGEQYF. The CDR3 DNA is TGTGCCACCAGCCTTCGCGCTCATGATAGAGGCGAGCAGTACTTC.

The chain uses TRBV19 and TRBJ2-3; 10 positions agree with TRBD1. Germline loops: CDR1 LNHDA, CDR2 SQIVND (reference sequence). V lost 5 bases to trimming and J lost 2 bases; unmatched junction nucleotides: 4. The CDR3 sequence is 15 residues long. Here the CDR3 reads CASSGTGVSTDTQYF. CDR3 nucleotides: TGTGCCAGTAGTGGGACAGGGGTCTCCACAGATACGCAGTATTTT.

The chain joins TRBV9 to TRBJ2-3; a possible D gene is TRBD1 (5 bases). The V end lost 0 bases, the J end lost 1 base, and 6 bases lay between the germline ends. The germline CDR1 and CDR2 sequences are SGDLS and YYNGEE. CDR3 length: 14 residues. The CDR3 spells CASSVEGGTDTQYF. The DNA of the CDR3 is TGTGCCAGCAGCGTAGAAGGGGGCACAGATACGCAGTATTTT.

V is TRBV27 and J is TRBJ2-1; 8 bases align to TRBD1. CDR3 length: 14 amino acids. Germline V CDR1 and CDR2: MNHEY, SMNVEV (reference sequence). Trimming took 5 bases from V and 2 from J; bases not matched to a gene: 2. As DNA, the CDR3 is TGTGCCAGCAGTGTGGACAGGGCCTACAATGAGCAGTTCTTC. It is translated as CASSVDRAYNEQFF.

The CDR3 nucleotides are TGTGCCAGCAGCTATGAGAACACTGAAGCTTTCTTT. This gives the protein CASSYENTEAFF. This chain uses TRBV28 with TRBJ1-1, with unresolved D. CDR1 and CDR2 (germline): MDHEN, SYDVKM. V was clipped by 6 bases and J by 1 base, with 6 bases between them. The CDR3 is made up of 12 amino acids.

The rearrangement uses TRBV11-1 and TRBJ1-2; 7 nucleotides agree with TRBD1. This CDR3 spans 16 amino acids. V shed 5 bases and J 4 bases; nucleotides not matched to a gene: 13. The germline CDR1 and CDR2 sequences are SGHAT and FQDESV (reference sequence). CDR3 amino acids: CASSPSTGTGGYGYTF. Here the CDR3 DNA reads TGTGCCAGCAGCCCATCGACAGGGACGGGCGGCTATGGCTACACCTTC.

The rearrangement links TRBV15 to TRBJ1-5; D unresolved. From germline, CDR1 is LNHNV and CDR2 YYDKDF (reference sequence). The CDR3 is made up of 19 amino acids. With 2 bases removed from V and 2 bases from J, the gap between germline ends came to 22 bases. The CDR3 DNA reads TGTGCCACCAGCAGAACATTCCCGGGAACCAAAATCGGCAATCAGCCCCAGCATTTT. Translation gives CATSRTFPGTKIGNQPQHF.